This TCR beta chain was retrieved from a study of T cells after yellow fever vaccination. Turning to the study itself: Preparation of fractions with low cell numbers was performed using SMART-Seq v4 Ultra Low Input. Findings and caveats of the study: At under 97% for CD4 and 75% to 90% for CD8, most primary-vaccination clones showed up again after the booster. The study found a weaker secondary response that peaked faster, day 5 versus 15.

This clonotype was recorded once. The antigen is undetermined. TCRdb passed the 5' RACE reads through MiXCR, listing each CDR3 protein once. The repertoire holds 550,000 or so distinct CDR3 sequences, with over 15% as singletons. Germline CDR1 and CDR2: SGHRS and YFSETQ. The CDR3 extends over 15 amino acids. The ends were cut back, 6 bases at V and 3 bases at J, with 17 bases in the middle. The sequence derives from a man between 25 and 39 years old who received the YFV17D yellow fever vaccine. Sequencing used PBMCs, obtained 15 days after the yellow fever booster vaccination. The genes are TRBV5-1 and TRBJ2-3, with D perhaps TRBD2 (7 bases). The CDR3 DNA reads TGCGCCAGCAACGGGGGCGGGAGAGGAACAGATACGCAGTATTTT. The encoded protein is CASNGGGRGTDTQYF.